These T cell receptor beta chains were read from a single sample in a study of regulatory T cells in long-lasting Graves disease. TCRdb recomputed calls from the multiplex PCR reads with MiXCR, one row per CDR3 protein. The profile shows around 510,000 distinct CDR3 sequences, less than 25% of them singletons. The specimen comprised peripheral blood mononuclear cells (PBMCs), sampled when the disease was refractory, from a patient treated with antithyroid drugs. These receptors all come from a female donor with Graves disease. CDR3s include the opening cysteine and the closing phenylalanine or tryptophan. D genes are given only for firm matches. Where a row states a size, it is once, few, many or the class of an expanded clone; other rows omit it.

TGTGCCAGCAGCTTGGGTACTGCCGAGGCCCTCCACTTT	CASSLGTAEALHF	few	TRBV5-6	TRBJ1-6	NA
TGTGCCAGCAGTCTCACGGGTGGGCAGACCAATGAAAAACTGTTTTTT	CASSLTGGQTNEKLFF	many	TRBV28	TRBJ1-4	NA
TGTGGGGTCCCGGGCAGGGCGCAAGAAGCTTTCTTT	CGVPGRAQEAFF	few	TRBV29-1	TRBJ1-1	NA
TGCGCCAGCAGCCAAGATACCACCGGGACAGGGGGGAGATACACCGGGGAGCTGTTTTTT	CASSQDTTGTGGRYTGELFF	few	TRBV4-3	TRBJ2-2	TRBD1
TGTGCCAGCAGCCAAGAGGGGTTGGGCACTGAAGCTTTCTTT	CASSQEGLGTEAFF	NA	TRBV14	TRBJ1-1	NA
TGTGCCTGGAGTGTAGGCAGGGGGGAGCTGTTTTTT	CAWSVGRGELFF	many	TRBV30	TRBJ2-2	NA
TGCAGTGCGGACAACAGGGGTTTCTACGAGCAGTACTTC	CSADNRGFYEQYF	few	TRBV20-1	TRBJ2-7	TRBD1
TGTGCCAGCAGCCCAGGACAGGGTAGAAGGACTGAAGCTTTCTTT	CASSPGQGRRTEAFF	NA	TRBV5-4	TRBJ1-1	TRBD1
TGTGCCAGCAGTCCTCAGACAGGGAAGAACACCGGGGAGCTGTTTTTT	CASSPQTGKNTGELFF	NA	TRBV28	TRBJ2-2	TRBD1
TGTGCCACCAGTGAACCGGGACTAGCGGGCCAAGAGACCCAGTACTTC	CATSEPGLAGQETQYF	NA	TRBV24-1	TRBJ2-5	TRBD2
TGTGCCAGCAGCAACGCAGGGGGCACTGAAGCTTTCTTT	CASSNAGGTEAFF	many	TRBV28	TRBJ1-1	TRBD1
TGTGCCAGCAGCTTAGCAGCGGGAGCTCAAGAGACCCAGTACTTC	CASSLAAGAQETQYF	NA	TRBV7-2	TRBJ2-5	TRBD2
TGTGCCAGCCCCCCACCTGGGTGGCGGACTGAAGCTTTCTTT	CASPPPGWRTEAFF	many	TRBV7-9	TRBJ1-1	NA
TGCAGCGCAGACCCGAAGGACGAGGTGGGGAACACCGGGGAGCTGTTTTTT	CSADPKDEVGNTGELFF	NA	TRBV29-1	TRBJ2-2	NA
TGTGCCAGCAGACGCCCCCCGGGACAGGGTGTAAGAACTGAAGCTTTCTTT	CASRRPPGQGVRTEAFF	many	TRBV6-1	TRBJ1-1	TRBD1
TGTGCCAGCAGCCCCGTGGGCGGGAGTTATTGGGAGACCCAGTACTTC	CASSPVGGSYWETQYF	many	TRBV7-8	TRBJ2-5	TRBD2